Sequencing of this TCR beta chain was carried out in a study of T-cell memory formation after mild COVID-19. Study outcomes and limitations: Chiefly within CM and EM were the contracting CD4+ clones; CD8+ ones were within EMRA.

On this clonotype: The antigen is undetermined.

TCR alpha and TCR beta cDNA libraries carrying sample barcodes and UMIs came from 5'RACE with constant-segment primers. One entry per CDR3 protein results from TCRdb running MiXCR on the 5' RACE reads. The sample records under 300,000 distinct CDR3 sequences, approximately 18% being singletons. The CDR3 sequence is 15 residues long. CDR1 is SGHRS, CDR2 YFSETQ, per germline. The V gene end was trimmed by 5 bases and the J gene end by 1 base; junction bases not matched to a gene: 6. The sample consisted of PBMCs or a T cell subset sorted from them (not recorded which). The clonotype comes from a man younger than 30 who had mild COVID-19 (a few samples of this study predate the infection). Cell type and time point are not known. The V call is TRBV5-1, the J call TRBJ2-3, with 8 nucleotides matching TRBD2. The CDR3 DNA follows: TGCGCCAGCAGTAACGGGGGGGTCCGCACAGATACGCAGTATTTT. Translation: CASSNGGVRTDTQYF.